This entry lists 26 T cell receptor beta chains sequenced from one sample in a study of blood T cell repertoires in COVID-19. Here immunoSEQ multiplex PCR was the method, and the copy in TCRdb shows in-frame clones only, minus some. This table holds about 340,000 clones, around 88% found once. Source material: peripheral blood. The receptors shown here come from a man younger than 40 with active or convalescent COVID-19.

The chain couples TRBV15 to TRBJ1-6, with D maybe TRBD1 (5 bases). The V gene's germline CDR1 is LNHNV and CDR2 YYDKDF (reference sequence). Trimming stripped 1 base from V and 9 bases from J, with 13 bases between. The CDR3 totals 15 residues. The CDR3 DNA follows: TGTGCCACCAGCAGAGGACCGGGGGAGGGTTCACCCCTCCACTTT. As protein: CATSRGPGEGSPLHF.

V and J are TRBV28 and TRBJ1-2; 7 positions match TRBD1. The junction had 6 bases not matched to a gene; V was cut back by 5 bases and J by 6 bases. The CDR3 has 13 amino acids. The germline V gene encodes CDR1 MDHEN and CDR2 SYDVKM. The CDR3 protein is CASSPQGTDGYTF. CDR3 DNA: TGTGCCAGCAGTCCACAGGGGACGGATGGCTACACCTTC.

The CDR3 loop is CASSQGVTDTQYF. In nucleotides, the CDR3 is TGTGCCAGCAGCCAGGGAGTCACAGATACGCAGTATTTT. V usage is TRBV3-1 (or the pseudogene TRBV3-2) and J usage is TRBJ2-3, with a weak D call TRBD2 (5 bases). CDR3 size: 13 residues. CDR1 is LGHDT and CDR2 is YNNKEL in the germline V gene (reference sequence). V was pared by 3 bases and J by 2 bases, with 6 bases between.

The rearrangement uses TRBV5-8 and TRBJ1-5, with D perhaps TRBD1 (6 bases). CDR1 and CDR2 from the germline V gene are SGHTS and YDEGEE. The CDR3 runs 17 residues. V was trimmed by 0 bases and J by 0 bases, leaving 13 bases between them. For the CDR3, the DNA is TGTGCCAGCAGCTTGGAACAGGGTCTTTATAGCAATCAGCCCCAGCATTTT. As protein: CASSLEQGLYSNQPQHF. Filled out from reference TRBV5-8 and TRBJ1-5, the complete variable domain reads EAGVTQSPTHLIKTRGQQATLRCSPISGHTSVYWYQQALGLGLQFLLWYDEGEERNRGNFPPRFSGRQFPNYSSELNVNALELEDSALYLCASSLEQGLYSNQPQHFGDGTRLSIL.

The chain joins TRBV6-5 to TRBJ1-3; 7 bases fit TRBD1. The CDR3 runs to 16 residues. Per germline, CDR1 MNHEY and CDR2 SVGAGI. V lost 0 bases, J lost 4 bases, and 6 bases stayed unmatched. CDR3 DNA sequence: TGTGCCAGCAGTTACTCGGGACAGCTAGGAGGAAACACCATATATTTT. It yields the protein CASSYSGQLGGNTIYF.

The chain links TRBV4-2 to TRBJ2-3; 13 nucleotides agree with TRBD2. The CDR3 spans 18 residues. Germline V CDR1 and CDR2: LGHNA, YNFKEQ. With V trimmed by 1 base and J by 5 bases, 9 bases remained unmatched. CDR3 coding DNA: TGTGCCAGCAGCCAAGGAGCCCGACTAGCGGGAGGTGAAGATACGCAGTATTTT. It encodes CASSQGARLAGGEDTQYF.

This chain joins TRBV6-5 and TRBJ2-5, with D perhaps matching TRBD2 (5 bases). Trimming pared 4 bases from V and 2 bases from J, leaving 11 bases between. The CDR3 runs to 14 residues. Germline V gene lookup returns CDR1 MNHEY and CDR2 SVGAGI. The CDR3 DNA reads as TGTGCCAGCAGTTGGAGGTCGAGTCAAGAGACCCAGTACTTC. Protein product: CASSWRSSQETQYF.

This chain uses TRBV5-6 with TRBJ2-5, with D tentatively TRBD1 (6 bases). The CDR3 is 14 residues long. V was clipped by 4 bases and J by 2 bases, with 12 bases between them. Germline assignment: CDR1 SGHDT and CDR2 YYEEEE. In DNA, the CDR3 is TGTGCCAGCAGCGCGGACAGAGGGCAAGAGACCCAGTACTTC. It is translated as CASSADRGQETQYF.

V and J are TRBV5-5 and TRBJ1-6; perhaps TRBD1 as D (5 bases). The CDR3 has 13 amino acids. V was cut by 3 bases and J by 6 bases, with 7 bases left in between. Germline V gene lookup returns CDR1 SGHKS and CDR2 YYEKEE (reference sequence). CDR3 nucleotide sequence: TGTGCCAGCAGCTCCAGGGTTAATTCACCCCTCCACTTT. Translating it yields CASSSRVNSPLHF.

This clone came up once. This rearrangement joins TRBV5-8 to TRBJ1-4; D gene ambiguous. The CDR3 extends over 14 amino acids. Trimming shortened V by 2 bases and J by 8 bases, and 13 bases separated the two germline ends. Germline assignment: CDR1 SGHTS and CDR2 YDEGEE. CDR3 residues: CASSFRRGGEKLFF. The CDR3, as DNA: TGTGCCAGCAGCTTTCGGCGGGGAGGCGAAAAACTGTTTTTT.

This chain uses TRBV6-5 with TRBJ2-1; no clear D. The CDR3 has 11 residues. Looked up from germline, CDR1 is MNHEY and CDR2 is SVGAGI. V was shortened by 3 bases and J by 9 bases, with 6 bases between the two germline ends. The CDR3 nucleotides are TGTGCCAGCAGTTATAACAGTGAGCAGTTCTTC. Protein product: CASSYNSEQFF.

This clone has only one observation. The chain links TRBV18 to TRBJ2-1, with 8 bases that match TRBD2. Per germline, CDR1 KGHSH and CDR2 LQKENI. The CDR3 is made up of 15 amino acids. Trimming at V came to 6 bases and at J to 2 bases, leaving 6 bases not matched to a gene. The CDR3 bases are TGTGCCAGCTCCCGAGCGGGGGCCGCCTACAATGAGCAGTTCTTC. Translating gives CASSRAGAAYNEQFF.

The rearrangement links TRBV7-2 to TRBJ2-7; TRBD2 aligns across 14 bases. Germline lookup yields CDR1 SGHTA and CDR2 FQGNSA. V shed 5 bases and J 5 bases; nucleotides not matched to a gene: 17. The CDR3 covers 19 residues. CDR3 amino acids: CASSPPSGTSGSDGNEQYF. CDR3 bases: TGTGCCAGCAGCCCACCCTCCGGGACTAGCGGGAGTGATGGCAACGAGCAGTACTTC.

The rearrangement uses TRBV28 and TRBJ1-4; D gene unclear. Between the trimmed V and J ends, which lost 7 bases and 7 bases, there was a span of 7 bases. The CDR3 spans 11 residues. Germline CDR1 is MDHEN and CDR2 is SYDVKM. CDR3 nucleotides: TGTGCCAGCAATACAGTTGAAAAACTGTTTTTT. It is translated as CASNTVEKLFF.

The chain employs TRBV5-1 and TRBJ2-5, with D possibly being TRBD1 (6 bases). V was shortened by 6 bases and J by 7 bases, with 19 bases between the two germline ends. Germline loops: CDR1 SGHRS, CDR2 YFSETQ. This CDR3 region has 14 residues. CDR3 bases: TGCGCCAGCATTCCGGGACCAAAAGGGGGGACCCAGTACTTC. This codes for CASIPGPKGGTQYF.

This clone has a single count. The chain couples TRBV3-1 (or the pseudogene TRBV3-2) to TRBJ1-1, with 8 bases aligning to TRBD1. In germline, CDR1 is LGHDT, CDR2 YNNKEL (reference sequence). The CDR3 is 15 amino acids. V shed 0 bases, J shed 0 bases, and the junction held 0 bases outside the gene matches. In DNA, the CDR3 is TGTGCCAGCAGCCAAGAGACAGGGGTGAACACTGAAGCTTTCTTT. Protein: CASSQETGVNTEAFF.

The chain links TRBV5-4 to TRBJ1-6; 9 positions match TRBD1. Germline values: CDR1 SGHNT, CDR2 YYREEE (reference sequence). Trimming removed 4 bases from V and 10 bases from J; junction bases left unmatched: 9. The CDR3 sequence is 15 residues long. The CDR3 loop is CASSAGTGRGSPLHF. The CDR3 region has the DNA TGTGCCAGCAGCGCCGGGACAGGGCGAGGATCACCCCTCCACTTT.

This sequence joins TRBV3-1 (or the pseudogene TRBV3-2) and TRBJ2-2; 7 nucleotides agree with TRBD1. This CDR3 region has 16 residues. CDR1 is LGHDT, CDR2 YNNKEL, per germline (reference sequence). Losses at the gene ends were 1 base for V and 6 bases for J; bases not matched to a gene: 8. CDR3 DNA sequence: TGTGCCAGCAGCCAAGGGGGACAGATTCACCCCGGGGAGCTGTTTTTT. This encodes CASSQGGQIHPGELFF.

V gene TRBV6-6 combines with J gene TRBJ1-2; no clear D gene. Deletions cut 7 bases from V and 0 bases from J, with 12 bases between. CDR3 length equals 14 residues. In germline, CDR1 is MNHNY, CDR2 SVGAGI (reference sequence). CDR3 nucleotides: TGTGCCAGCATTAGCTTTTCCACTAACTATGGCTACACCTTC. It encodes CASISFSTNYGYTF.

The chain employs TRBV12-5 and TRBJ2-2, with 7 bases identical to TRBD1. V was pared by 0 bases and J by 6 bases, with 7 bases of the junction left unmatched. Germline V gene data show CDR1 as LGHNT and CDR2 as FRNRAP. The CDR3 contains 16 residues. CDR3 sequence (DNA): TGTGCTAGTGGTTTGGTCCTACAGGGGATGGCCGGGGAGCTGTTTTTT. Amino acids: CASGLVLQGMAGELFF.

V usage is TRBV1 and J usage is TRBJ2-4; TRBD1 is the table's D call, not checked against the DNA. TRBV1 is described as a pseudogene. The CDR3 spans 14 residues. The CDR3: CTSSSGQGYNIQYF. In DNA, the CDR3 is TGCACCAGCAGCAGTGGACAGGGGTACAACATTCAGTACTTC.

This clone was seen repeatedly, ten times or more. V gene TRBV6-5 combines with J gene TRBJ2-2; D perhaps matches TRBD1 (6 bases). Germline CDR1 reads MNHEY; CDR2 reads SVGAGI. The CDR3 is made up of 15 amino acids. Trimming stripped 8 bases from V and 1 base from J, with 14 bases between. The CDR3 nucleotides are TGTGCCAGCCGACGACAGGAGCTGAACACCGGGGAGCTGTTTTTT. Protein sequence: CASRRQELNTGELFF.

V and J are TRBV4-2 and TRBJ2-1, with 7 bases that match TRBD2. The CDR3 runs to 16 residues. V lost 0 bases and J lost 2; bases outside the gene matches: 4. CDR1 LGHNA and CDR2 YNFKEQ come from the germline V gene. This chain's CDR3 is CASSQDGGSPYNEQFF. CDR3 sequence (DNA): TGTGCCAGCAGCCAAGATGGCGGGAGCCCCTACAATGAGCAGTTCTTC.

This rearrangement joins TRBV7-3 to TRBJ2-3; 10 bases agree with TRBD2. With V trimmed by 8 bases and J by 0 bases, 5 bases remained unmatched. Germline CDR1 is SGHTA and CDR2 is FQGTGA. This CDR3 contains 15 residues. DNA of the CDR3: TGTGCCAGCTTAGCGGGGGGTGCTAGCACAGATACGCAGTATTTT. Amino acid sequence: CASLAGGASTDTQYF.

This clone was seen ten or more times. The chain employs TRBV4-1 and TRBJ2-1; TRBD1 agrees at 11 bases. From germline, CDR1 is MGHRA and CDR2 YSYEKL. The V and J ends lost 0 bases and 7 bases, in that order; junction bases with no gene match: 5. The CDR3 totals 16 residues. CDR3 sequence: CASSQEWTGGLNEQFF. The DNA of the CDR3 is TGCGCCAGCAGCCAAGAGTGGACAGGGGGCCTTAATGAGCAGTTCTTC.

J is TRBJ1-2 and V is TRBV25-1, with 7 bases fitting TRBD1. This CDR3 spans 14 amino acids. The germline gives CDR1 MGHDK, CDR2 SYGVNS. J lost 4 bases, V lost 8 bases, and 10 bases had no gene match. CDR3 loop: CASRPSGGVYGYTF. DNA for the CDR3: TGTGCCAGCCGCCCCTCAGGGGGTGTCTATGGCTACACCTTC.